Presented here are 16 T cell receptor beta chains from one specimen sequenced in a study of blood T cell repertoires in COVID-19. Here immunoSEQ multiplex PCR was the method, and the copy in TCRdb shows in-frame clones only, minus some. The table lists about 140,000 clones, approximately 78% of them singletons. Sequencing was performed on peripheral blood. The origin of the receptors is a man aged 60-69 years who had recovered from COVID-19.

CDR3: CASSLTSGTNTGELFF. In nucleotides, the CDR3 is TGTGCCAGCAGCCTTACTAGCGGGACTAACACCGGGGAGCTGTTTTTT. The chain links TRBV6-4 to TRBJ2-2, with 10 bases that match TRBD2. The CDR3 is 16 residues long. Germline values: CDR1 MRHNA, CDR2 SNTAGT. V was pared by 6 bases and J by 2 bases, with 6 bases of the junction left unmatched.

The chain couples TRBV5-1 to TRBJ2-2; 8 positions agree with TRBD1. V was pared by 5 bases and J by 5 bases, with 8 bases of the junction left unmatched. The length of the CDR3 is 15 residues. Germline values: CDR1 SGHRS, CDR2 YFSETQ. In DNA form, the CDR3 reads TGCGCCAGCAGTTCGGATCGACAGGGGACCGGGGAGCTGTTTTTT. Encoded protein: CASSSDRQGTGELFF.

The CDR3 DNA is TGTGCCAGCAGCCAGACTAGCGTCTCCTACGAGCAGTACTTC. This sequence encodes CASSQTSVSYEQYF. This chain links TRBV11-2 with TRBJ2-7; 8 nucleotides agree with TRBD2. CDR1 and CDR2 from the germline V gene are SGHAT and FQNNGV. The CDR3 is 14 residues long. V shed 5 bases and J 0 bases; nucleotides not matched to a gene: 3.

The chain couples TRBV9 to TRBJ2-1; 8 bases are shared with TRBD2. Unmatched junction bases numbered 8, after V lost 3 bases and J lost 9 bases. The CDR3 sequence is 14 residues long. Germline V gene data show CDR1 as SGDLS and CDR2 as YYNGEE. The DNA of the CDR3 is TGTGCCAGCAGCGCGGGACTAGAAGGGAGTGAGCAGTTCTTC. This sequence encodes CASSAGLEGSEQFF.

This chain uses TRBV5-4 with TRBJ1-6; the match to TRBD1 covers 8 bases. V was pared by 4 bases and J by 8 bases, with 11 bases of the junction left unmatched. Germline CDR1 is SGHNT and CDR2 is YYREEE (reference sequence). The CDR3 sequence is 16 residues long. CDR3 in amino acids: CASSRTPGQEDSPLHF. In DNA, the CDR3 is TGTGCCAGCAGCCGGACCCCGGGACAGGAAGATTCACCCCTCCACTTT.

The CDR3 DNA is TGTGCCAGCAGCCAATCCGGGGTTTCAGACGGCTACACCTTC. Translation gives CASSQSGVSDGYTF. The chain has TRBV7-2 and TRBJ1-2; D unresolved. V dropped 5 bases and J dropped 8 bases, with 18 bases sitting between them. The CDR3 is made up of 14 amino acids. Germline CDR1 SGHTA, CDR2 FQGNSA.

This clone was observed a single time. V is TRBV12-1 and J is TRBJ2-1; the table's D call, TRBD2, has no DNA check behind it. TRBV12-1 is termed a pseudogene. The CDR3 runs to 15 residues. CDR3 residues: CASSFERGGRDEQFF. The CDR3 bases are TGTGCCAGCAGCTTTGAGCGGGGAGGTAGAGATGAGCAGTTCTTC.

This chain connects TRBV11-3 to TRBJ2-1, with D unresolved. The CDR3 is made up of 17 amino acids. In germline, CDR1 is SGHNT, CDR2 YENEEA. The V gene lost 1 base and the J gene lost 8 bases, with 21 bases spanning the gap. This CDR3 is CASSLGGWQDNLDEQFF. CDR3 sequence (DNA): TGTGCCAGCAGCTTAGGTGGGTGGCAGGATAATCTCGATGAGCAGTTCTTC.

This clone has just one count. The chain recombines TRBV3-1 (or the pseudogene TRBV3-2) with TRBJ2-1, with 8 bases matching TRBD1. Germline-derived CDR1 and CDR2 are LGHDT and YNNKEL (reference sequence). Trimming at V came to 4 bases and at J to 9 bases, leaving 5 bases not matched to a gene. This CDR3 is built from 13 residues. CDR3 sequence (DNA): TGTGCCAGCAGCCCACAGGGGGATGGTGAGCAGTTCTTC. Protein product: CASSPQGDGEQFF.

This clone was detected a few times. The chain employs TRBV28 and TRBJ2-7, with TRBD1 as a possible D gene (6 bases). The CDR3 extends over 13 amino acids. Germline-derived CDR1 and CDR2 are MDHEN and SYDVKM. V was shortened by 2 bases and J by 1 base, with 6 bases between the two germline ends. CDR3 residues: CASSLQGSYEQYF. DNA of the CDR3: TGTGCCAGCAGTTTACAGGGGTCCTACGAGCAGTACTTC.

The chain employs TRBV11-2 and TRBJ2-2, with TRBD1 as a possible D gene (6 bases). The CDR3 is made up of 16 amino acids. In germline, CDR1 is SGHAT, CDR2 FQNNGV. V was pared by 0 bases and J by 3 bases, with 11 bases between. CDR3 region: CASSLDYQGYTGELFF. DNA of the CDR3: TGTGCCAGCAGCTTAGACTATCAGGGGTACACCGGGGAGCTGTTTTTT.

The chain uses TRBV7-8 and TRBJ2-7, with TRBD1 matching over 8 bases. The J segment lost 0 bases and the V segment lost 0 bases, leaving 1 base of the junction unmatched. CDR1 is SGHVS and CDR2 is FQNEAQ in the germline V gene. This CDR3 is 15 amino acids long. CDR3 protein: CASSLAGTGSYEQYF. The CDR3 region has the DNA TGTGCCAGCAGCTTAGCCGGGACAGGCTCCTACGAGCAGTACTTC.

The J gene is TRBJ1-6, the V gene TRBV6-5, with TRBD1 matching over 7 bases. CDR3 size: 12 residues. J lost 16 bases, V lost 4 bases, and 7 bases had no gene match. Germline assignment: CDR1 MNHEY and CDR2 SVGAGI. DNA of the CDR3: TGTGCCAGCAGTTCGAGGACAGGTCCACTCCACTTT. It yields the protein CASSSRTGPLHF.

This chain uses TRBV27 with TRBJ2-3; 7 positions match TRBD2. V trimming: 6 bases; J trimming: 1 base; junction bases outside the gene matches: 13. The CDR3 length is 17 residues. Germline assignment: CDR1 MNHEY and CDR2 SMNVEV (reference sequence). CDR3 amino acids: CASSPLLGRGRTDTQYF. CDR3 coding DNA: TGTGCCAGCAGCCCACTACTAGGGAGGGGTCGCACAGATACGCAGTATTTT.

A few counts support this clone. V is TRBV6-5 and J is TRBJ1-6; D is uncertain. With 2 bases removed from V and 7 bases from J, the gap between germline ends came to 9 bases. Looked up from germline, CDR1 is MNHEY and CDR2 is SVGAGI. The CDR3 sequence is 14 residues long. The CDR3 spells CASSYGQRNSPLHF. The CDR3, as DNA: TGTGCCAGCAGTTACGGTCAGCGAAATTCACCCCTCCACTTT.

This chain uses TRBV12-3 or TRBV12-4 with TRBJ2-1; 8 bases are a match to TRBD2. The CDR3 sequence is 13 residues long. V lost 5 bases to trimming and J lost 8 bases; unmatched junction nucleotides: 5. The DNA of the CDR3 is TGTGCCAGCAGTCCTAACGGGAGGGATGAGCAGTTCTTC. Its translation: CASSPNGRDEQFF.